These 24 T cell receptor beta chains were all obtained from the same sample, sequenced in a study of T cell responses to AZD1222 COVID-19 vaccine. TCRdb keeps only in-frame clones here, not all; method: immunoSEQ multiplex PCR. The sample comprises around 160,000 clones, 89% of which are singletons, and about 5% rests with the top ten. The material sequenced was peripheral blood, taken on day 0 of AZD1222 vaccination. The receptors originated from an adult in good health.

The chain uses TRBV5-1 and TRBJ1-6; D is ambiguous. This CDR3 has 17 residues. Trimming removed 0 bases from V and 4 bases from J, with 14 bases in between. Germline values: CDR1 SGHRS, CDR2 YFSETQ. The CDR3, as DNA: TGCGCCAGCAGCTTGGACAGCCGAACTGAGTATAATTCACCCCTCCACTTT. Protein product: CASSLDSRTEYNSPLHF. The full variable domain, its missing parts supplied by reference TRBV5-1 and TRBJ1-6, is KAGVTQTPRYLIKTRGQQVTLSCSPISGHRSVSWYQQTPGQGLQFLFEYFSETQRNKGNFPGRFSGRQFSNSRSEMNVSTLELGDSALYLCASSLDSRTEYNSPLHFGNGTRLTVT.

The genes are TRBV27 and TRBJ2-5; D could derive from TRBD1 or TRBD2 (5 bases each). The CDR3 totals 11 residues. Germline CDR1 MNHEY, CDR2 SMNVEV (reference sequence). The ends were cut back, 4 bases at V and 5 bases at J, with 5 bases in the middle. The CDR3 sequence: CASSWGETQYF. The CDR3 DNA sequence: TGTGCCAGCAGTTGGGGGGAGACCCAGTACTTC.

The J gene is TRBJ2-1, the V gene TRBV4-2; 7 nucleotides align to TRBD2. This CDR3 comprises 17 residues. CDR1 and CDR2 from the germline V gene are LGHNA and YNFKEQ. J lost 2 bases, V lost 0 bases, and 7 bases had no gene match. The CDR3 is CASSQEQRGGPYNEQFF. The CDR3 nucleotides read TGTGCCAGCAGCCAAGAACAACGCGGGGGACCCTACAATGAGCAGTTCTTC.

V usage is TRBV5-1 and J usage is TRBJ2-1; a possible D gene is TRBD2 (6 bases). The germline V and J ends were trimmed by 3 bases and 8 bases, with 15 bases remaining between them. CDR1 is SGHRS and CDR2 is YFSETQ in the germline V gene. The CDR3 is 14 residues long. Here the CDR3 reads CASSSEGRTDEQFF. In DNA, the CDR3 is TGCGCCAGCAGCTCGGAGGGCCGTACCGATGAGCAGTTCTTC.

The chain combines TRBV25-1 with TRBJ1-1; D uncertain. The CDR3 runs 11 residues. V was trimmed by 4 bases and J by 1 base, leaving 1 base between them. Germline V lookup: CDR1 MGHDK, CDR2 SYGVNS. CDR3 sequence: CASSANTEAFF. The CDR3 nucleotides read TGTGCCAGCAGTGCGAACACTGAAGCTTTCTTT.

The rearrangement uses TRBV12-3 or TRBV12-4 and TRBJ1-5, with D perhaps matching TRBD1 (5 bases). Trimming shortened V by 5 bases and J by 3 bases, and 8 bases separated the two germline ends. The CDR3 has 13 residues. This chain's CDR3 is CASSRDYNQPQHF. Written as DNA, the CDR3 is TGTGCCAGCAGTCGGGACTACAATCAGCCCCAGCATTTT.

This clone was seen once. V usage is TRBV11-2 and J usage is TRBJ1-3; tentatively, D is TRBD1 (6 bases). CDR1 and CDR2 from the germline V gene are SGHAT and FQNNGV. The CDR3 consists of 16 residues. Trimming stripped 1 base from V and 5 bases from J, with 15 bases between. This CDR3 reads CASSLVLGTLRNTIYF. The CDR3 nucleotides read TGTGCCAGCAGCTTAGTTCTGGGGACACTACGAAACACCATATATTTT.

The chain is built from TRBV10-3 and TRBJ2-1; D might be TRBD1 (6 bases). V shed 2 bases and J shed 10 bases, with 9 bases lying between them. The CDR3 runs 12 residues. Per the germline V gene, CDR1 is ENHRY and CDR2 is SYGVKD. The CDR3 here is CAISERDIEQFF. CDR3 nucleotide sequence: TGTGCCATCAGTGAGAGGGACATCGAGCAGTTCTTC.

This clone was observed a single time. The rearrangement links TRBV4-2 to TRBJ2-7; 7 bases line up with TRBD1. In germline, CDR1 is LGHNA, CDR2 YNFKEQ. J gave up 9 bases and V 1 base, and 12 bases lay outside the gene matches. There are 15 residues in the CDR3. DNA for the CDR3: TGTGCCAGCAGCCAAGTCCCCCCACAGGGGATGGGGCAGTACTTC. Its translation: CASSQVPPQGMGQYF.

The genes are TRBV4-3 and TRBJ1-4; the D is unclear. Germline V gene sequence: CDR1 LGHNA, CDR2 YSLEER. The V and J ends lost 2 bases and 7 bases respectively, with 14 bases between them. CDR3 size: 15 residues. The CDR3 DNA sequence: TGCGCCAGCAGCCAACCGGGCCTGGGTAGTGAAAAACTGTTTTTT. This gives the protein CASSQPGLGSEKLFF.

The chain joins TRBV5-6 to TRBJ2-3; 10 bases map to TRBD1. The CDR3 is 15 amino acids. The germline V gene has CDR1 SGHDT and CDR2 YYEEEE. Losses at the gene ends were 5 bases for V and 14 bases for J; bases not matched to a gene: 17. The CDR3 sequence is CASRPGTGETILPYF. The CDR3, as DNA: TGTGCCAGCAGACCCGGGACAGGGGAGACCATACTCCCGTATTTT.

V and J are TRBV28 and TRBJ1-1; 7 nucleotides align to TRBD1. The germline CDR1 and CDR2 sequences are MDHEN and SYDVKM. The CDR3 totals 12 residues. Losses at the gene ends were 7 bases for V and 5 bases for J; bases not matched to a gene: 4. The CDR3 DNA reads TGTGCCAGCATTACAGGGGATACTGAAGCTTTCTTT. Protein product: CASITGDTEAFF.

This clone was picked up one time. The chain uses TRBV9 and TRBJ1-2; 7 nucleotides line up with TRBD1. The trim removed 4 bases at V and 8 bases at J, leaving 8 bases unmatched. CDR1 and CDR2 (germline): SGDLS, YYNGEE. This CDR3 contains 13 residues. The CDR3 is CASSTHVRGGYTF. The CDR3 nucleotides are TGTGCCAGCAGCACCCACGTCAGGGGGGGCTACACCTTC.

In its sample, this clone was seen once. The chain has TRBV2 and TRBJ1-5, with D maybe TRBD1 (5 bases). V shed 7 bases and J shed 4 bases, with 17 bases lying between them. CDR3 length: 15 amino acids. Germline V gene data show CDR1 as SNHLY and CDR2 as FYNNEI. The CDR3 nucleotides read TGTGCCAGCACATGGGGCCACCCAGAAAATCAGCCCCAGCATTTT. It yields the protein CASTWGHPENQPQHF.

For the CDR3, the DNA is TGCGCCAGCAGCCCGTTAGCGACGTTGGGTGAGCAGTTCTTC. Translated, it gives CASSPLATLGEQFF. The rearrangement joins TRBV4-3 to TRBJ2-1, with a weak D call TRBD2 (5 bases). V was trimmed by 4 bases and J by 9 bases, leaving 16 bases between them. From germline, CDR1 is LGHNA and CDR2 YSLEER. CDR3 size: 14 residues.

The table lists this clone with a count of one. The chain combines TRBV28 with TRBJ1-2, with D tentatively TRBD1 (6 bases). CDR1 and CDR2 (germline): MDHEN, SYDVKM. The CDR3 extends over 14 amino acids. V was shortened by 3 bases and J by 8 bases, with 16 bases between the two germline ends. The CDR3 bases are TGTGCCAGCAGTTTGCTCGCAGGGGTTGGGGGCTACACCTTC. Amino acids: CASSLLAGVGGYTF.

This sequence joins TRBV5-1 and TRBJ2-3, with 15 bases identical to TRBD2. Trimming took 0 bases from V and 2 from J; bases not matched to a gene: 4. Looked up from germline, CDR1 is SGHRS and CDR2 is YFSETQ. The CDR3 spans 18 residues. CDR3 coding DNA: TGCGCCAGCAGCTTGGGTGGACTAGCGGGAGGGACCACAGATACGCAGTATTTT. As protein: CASSLGGLAGGTTDTQYF.

CDR3 DNA: TGTGCCAGCAGCCCAGGGAGCTCTGGGGCCAACGTCCTGACTTTC. Its translation is CASSPGSSGANVLTF. The rearrangement links TRBV7-3 to TRBJ2-6; the D gene could be TRBD1 or TRBD2 (5 bases each). With 5 bases removed from V and 0 bases from J, the gap between germline ends came to 8 bases. The CDR3 extends over 15 amino acids. Germline loops: CDR1 SGHTA, CDR2 FQGTGA.

The chain employs TRBV29-1 and TRBJ2-7, with 10 bases fitting TRBD2. Germline values: CDR1 SQVTM, CDR2 ANQGSEA. The trim removed 2 bases at V and 6 bases at J, leaving 7 bases unmatched. This CDR3 region has 14 residues. CDR3 coding DNA: TGCAGCGTTGAAACTACTAGCGGGACCGGCGAGCAGTACTTC. Its protein product is CSVETTSGTGEQYF.

This chain joins TRBV30 and TRBJ2-4; TRBD2 aligns across 12 bases. Germline V gene sequence: CDR1 GTSNPN, CDR2 SVGIG (reference sequence). Trimming removed 3 bases from V and 0 bases from J; junction bases left unmatched: 6. The CDR3 has 17 amino acids. CDR3 nucleotides: TGTGCCTGGAGACTAGCGGGAGGTCGGTCAGCCAAAAACATTCAGTACTTC. The encoded protein is CAWRLAGGRSAKNIQYF.

To note about this clone: Compared with germline, one end of the junction differs, possibly owing to a read error. The J gene is TRBJ1-3, the V gene TRBV6-5, with no clear D. The CDR3 contains 15 residues. Germline values: CDR1 MNHEY, CDR2 SVGAGI. This chain's CDR3 is CASSDSLVSGNTIYF. CDR3 coding DNA: TGTGCCAGCAGTGACTCGTTGGTCTCTGGAAACACCATATATTTT.

The J gene is TRBJ1-2, the V gene TRBV4-1, with 7 bases aligning to TRBD1. The CDR3 length is 15 residues. The V gene's germline CDR1 is MGHRA and CDR2 YSYEKL. Germline trimming cut 0 bases from V and 3 bases from J; bases unmatched to any gene: 4. The chain's CDR3 is CASSQEQGGDYGYTF. The DNA of the CDR3 is TGCGCCAGCAGCCAAGAACAAGGGGGCGACTATGGCTACACCTTC.

The rearrangement joins TRBV9 to TRBJ2-5; D is possibly TRBD2 (5 bases). The CDR3 sequence is 15 residues long. The germline V gene has CDR1 SGDLS and CDR2 YYNGEE. V was cut by 0 bases and J by 5 bases, with 14 bases left in between. The CDR3 DNA reads as TGTGCCAGCAGCGTAGGGGCCGCGGCGGGTGAGACCCAGTACTTC. This codes for CASSVGAAAGETQYF.

The chain links TRBV5-1 to TRBJ1-1; D gene ambiguous. Per the germline V gene, CDR1 is SGHRS and CDR2 is YFSETQ. Trimming pared 0 bases from V and 1 base from J, leaving 7 bases between. The length of the CDR3 is 14 residues. The CDR3 loop is CASSLAGANTEAFF. In DNA form, the CDR3 reads TGCGCCAGCAGCTTGGCCGGAGCGAACACTGAAGCTTTCTTT.